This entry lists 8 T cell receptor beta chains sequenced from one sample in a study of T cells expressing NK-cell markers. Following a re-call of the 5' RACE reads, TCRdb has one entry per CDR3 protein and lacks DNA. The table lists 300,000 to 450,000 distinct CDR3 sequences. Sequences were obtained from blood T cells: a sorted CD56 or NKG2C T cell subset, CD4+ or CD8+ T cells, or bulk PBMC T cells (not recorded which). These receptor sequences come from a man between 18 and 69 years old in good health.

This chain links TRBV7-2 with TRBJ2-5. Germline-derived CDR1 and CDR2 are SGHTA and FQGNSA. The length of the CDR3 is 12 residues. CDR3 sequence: CASSAERETQYF.

Here the CDR3 reads CASSADGGAPDTQYF. The V and J genes are TRBV6-4 and TRBJ2-3; TCRdb's D call, TRBD1, is unchecked because there is no DNA. The germline CDR1 and CDR2 sequences are MRHNA and SNTAGT. The CDR3 has 15 amino acids.

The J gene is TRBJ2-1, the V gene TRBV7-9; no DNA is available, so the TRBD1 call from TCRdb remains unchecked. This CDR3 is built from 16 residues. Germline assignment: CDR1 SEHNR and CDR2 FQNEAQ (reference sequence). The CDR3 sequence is CASSRVSGTGGNEQFF.

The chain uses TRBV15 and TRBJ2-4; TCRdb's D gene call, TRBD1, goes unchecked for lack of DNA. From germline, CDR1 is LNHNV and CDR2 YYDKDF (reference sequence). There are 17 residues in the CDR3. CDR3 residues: CATSRERTRDRLNIQYF.

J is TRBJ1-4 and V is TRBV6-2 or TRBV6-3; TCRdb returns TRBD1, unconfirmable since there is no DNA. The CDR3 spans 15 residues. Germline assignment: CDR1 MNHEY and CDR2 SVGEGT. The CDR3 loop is CASSPGQLPSEKLFF.

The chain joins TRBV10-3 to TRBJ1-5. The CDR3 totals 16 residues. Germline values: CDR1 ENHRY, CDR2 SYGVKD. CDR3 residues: CAISESKELGNQPQHF.

The CDR3 is CSAPLTRNRDTQYF. The rearrangement joins TRBV20-1 to TRBJ2-3; the TCRdb call, TRBD1, lacks DNA for checking. The germline gives CDR1 DFQATT, CDR2 SNEGSKA (reference sequence). The CDR3 spans 14 residues.

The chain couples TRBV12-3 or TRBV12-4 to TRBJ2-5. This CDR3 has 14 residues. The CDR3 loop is CASSFRPDEETQYF.